A single TCR beta chain is shown here with its context. This CDR3 has 14 amino acids. Germline V gene sequence: CDR1 GTSNPN, CDR2 SVGIG (reference sequence). V lost 0 bases to trimming and J lost 4 bases, with 12 bases between them. Generated by immunoSEQ multiplex PCR, the TCRdb table keeps only in-frame clones and is missing some. The sample gives 350,000 to 500,000 clones, approximately 91% of which show up once; around 1.5% is in the top ten. This record comes from a study of blood T cell repertoires in COVID-19. Someone with COVID-19 had been met by exposed participants within 2 weeks before study entry.

The sequenced sample was PBMCs or T cells enriched from blood (not recorded which). V and J are TRBV30 and TRBJ1-2; no firm D call. This receptor was taken from a woman under 30 who had been exposed to COVID-19. CDR3 in amino acids: CAWSVHLTSYGYTF. The CDR3 DNA is TGTGCCTGGAGTGTCCACCTTACAAGCTATGGCTACACCTTC.